Below, 25 T cell receptor beta chains from the same sample are listed, as sequenced in a study of blood T cell repertoires in COVID-19. TCRdb's table, derived via immunoSEQ multiplex PCR, lists solely in-frame clones and lacks some. This table holds approximately 300,000 clones, about nine tenths found once. The specimen was peripheral blood. The receptors originated from a man between 50 and 59 years old with active or convalescent COVID-19.

The chain joins TRBV29-1 to TRBJ2-1; TRBD1 aligns across 9 bases. V dropped 6 bases and J dropped 5; count of bases not matched to a gene: 5. Germline lookup yields CDR1 SQVTM and CDR2 ANQGSEA. The CDR3 covers 13 residues. CDR3 loop: CSVAGTGNNEQFF. As DNA, the CDR3 is TGCAGCGTCGCCGGGACAGGGAACAATGAGCAGTTCTTC.

The chain has TRBV29-1 and TRBJ1-4; weak D call: TRBD1 (6 bases). The CDR3 totals 13 residues. The germline gives CDR1 SQVTM, CDR2 ANQGSEA. The V and J ends lost 2 bases and 8 bases respectively, with 12 bases between them. The CDR3 bases are TGCAGCGTTGAACCACAGGGAAACGAAAAACTGTTTTTT. It is translated as CSVEPQGNEKLFF. Full variable domain (remainder filled in from reference TRBV29-1 and TRBJ1-4): SAVISQKPSRDICQRGTSLTIQCQVDSQVTMMFWYRQQPGQSLTLIATANQGSEATYESGFVIDKFPISRPNLTFSTLTVSNMSPEDSSIYLCSVEPQGNEKLFFGSGTQLSVL.

This sequence joins TRBV5-1 and TRBJ2-7; TRBD1 agrees at 9 bases. This CDR3 is built from 15 residues. V was clipped by 4 bases and J by 5 bases; unmatched bases: 10. CDR1 is SGHRS, CDR2 YFSETQ, per germline. The CDR3: CASSLLRTGGNEQYF. The CDR3 DNA sequence: TGCGCCAGCAGCCTTCTCCGCACAGGGGGCAACGAGCAGTACTTC.

The chain recombines TRBV7-9 with TRBJ1-6, with 10 bases matching TRBD1. Germline V gives CDR1 SEHNR, CDR2 FQNEAQ (reference sequence). The CDR3 is 15 amino acids. J was trimmed by 8 bases and V by 3 bases; bases with no gene match: 4. This CDR3 is CASSLEGTGDSPLHF. The DNA of the CDR3 is TGTGCCAGCAGCTTGGAAGGGACAGGGGATTCACCCCTCCACTTT. The full variable domain, rest sourced from reference TRBV7-9 and TRBJ1-6, is DTGVSQNPRHKITKRGQNVTFRCDPISEHNRLYWYRQTLGQGPEFLTYFQNEAQLEKSRLLSDRFSAERPKGSFSTLEIQRTEQGDSAMYLCASSLEGTGDSPLHFGNGTRLTVT.

The rearrangement joins TRBV12-3 or TRBV12-4 to TRBJ1-2; D gene unclear. V was cut by 6 bases and J by 8 bases, with 16 bases left in between. The CDR3 spans 13 residues. This CDR3 reads CASSPGAGKGYTF. The CDR3 bases are TGTGCCAGCAGCCCGGGCGCGGGGAAGGGCTACACCTTC.

The rearrangement links TRBV5-1 to TRBJ1-1; 12 bases are a match to TRBD1. V lost 3 bases to trimming and J lost 3 bases; unmatched junction nucleotides: 3. This CDR3 has 15 residues. In germline, CDR1 is SGHRS, CDR2 YFSETQ. The CDR3 region has the DNA TGCGCCAGCAGCTGGGGGACAGGGGGCGACACTGAAGCTTTCTTT. It is translated as CASSWGTGGDTEAFF.

This clone was seen once. This sample includes further DNA sequences coding for the same CDR3. The CDR3 spells CASSWSGNTEAFF. DNA for the CDR3: TGTGCCAGCAGCTGGTCAGGGAACACTGAAGCTTTCTTT. The J gene is TRBJ1-1, the V gene TRBV7-9; D is uncertain. V was pared by 4 bases and J by 1 base, with 7 bases between. Germline-derived CDR1 and CDR2 are SEHNR and FQNEAQ (reference sequence). This CDR3 is 13 amino acids long.

This chain joins TRBV5-6 and TRBJ1-2; no clear D gene. The CDR3 consists of 13 residues. From germline, CDR1 is SGHDT and CDR2 YYEEEE. V was trimmed by 4 bases and J by 3 bases, leaving 10 bases between them. The CDR3 DNA is TGTGCCAGCAGCGACCCGGGTGACTATGGCTACACCTTC. It encodes CASSDPGDYGYTF.

V and J are TRBV30 and TRBJ1-4; TRBD1 might be the D (5 bases). Trimming stripped 4 bases from V and 8 bases from J, with 14 bases between. The germline V gene has CDR1 GTSNPN and CDR2 SVGIG (reference sequence). This CDR3 is 13 amino acids long. The CDR3 protein is CAWNQGFIEKLFF. The CDR3 DNA reads as TGTGCCTGGAATCAGGGTTTCATAGAAAAACTGTTTTTT.

The rearrangement uses TRBV18 and TRBJ2-5; D is perhaps TRBD2 (6 bases). The CDR3 is 14 amino acids. V lost 3 bases and J lost 1, with 9 bases in between. Germline lookup yields CDR1 KGHSH and CDR2 LQKENI. The CDR3 bases are TGTGCCAGCTCACCCCGGGGGATCCAAGAGACCCAGTACTTC. Its translation: CASSPRGIQETQYF.

The chain joins TRBV7-2 to TRBJ1-5; D is uncertain. Per the germline V gene, CDR1 is SGHTA and CDR2 is FQGNSA. Trimming pared 3 bases from V and 2 bases from J, leaving 5 bases between. The CDR3 length is 13 residues. CDR3 sequence (DNA): TGTGCCAGCAGCTTGGTAGGCAATCAGCCCCAGCATTTT. Residues: CASSLVGNQPQHF.

V usage is TRBV28 and J usage is TRBJ1-5; D uncertain. This CDR3 contains 11 residues. Germline lookup yields CDR1 MDHEN and CDR2 SYDVKM. Deletions cut 7 bases from V and 7 bases from J, with 8 bases between. This CDR3 reads CASKGEQPQHF. CDR3 nucleotides: TGTGCCAGCAAGGGAGAACAGCCCCAGCATTTT.

The chain couples TRBV19 to TRBJ2-3, with 7 bases identical to TRBD1. Germline V gene data show CDR1 as LNHDA and CDR2 as SQIVND (reference sequence). V lost 6 bases, J lost 4 bases, and 7 bases stayed unmatched. The CDR3 is 14 residues long. The CDR3, as DNA: TGTGCCAGTAGATTGACAGGGATGTCAGATACGCAGTATTTT. This codes for CASRLTGMSDTQYF. Together with reference TRBV19 and TRBJ2-3, the CDR3 gives the full variable domain: DGGITQSPKYLFRKEGQNVTLSCEQNLNHDAMYWYRQDPGQGLRLIYYSQIVNDFQKGDIAEGYSVSREKKESFPLTVTSAQKNPTAFYLCASRLTGMSDTQYFGPGTRLTVL.

This chain joins TRBV6-2 or TRBV6-3 and TRBJ1-1, with a possible D match to TRBD1 (5 bases). The germline V and J ends were trimmed by 4 bases and 0 bases, with 9 bases remaining between them. The CDR3 is 14 amino acids. Germline CDR1 MNHEY, CDR2 SVGEGT. The CDR3, as DNA: TGTGCCAGCAGTTGGTCAGGGATGAACACTGAAGCTTTCTTT. Translating gives CASSWSGMNTEAFF.

This chain uses TRBV20-1 with TRBJ2-4, with a weak D call TRBD1 (6 bases). Trimming took 3 bases from V and 0 from J, leaving 12 bases between them. Germline-derived CDR1 and CDR2 are DFQATT and SNEGSKA (reference sequence). The CDR3 runs 15 residues. The DNA for the CDR3 is TGCAGTGCTAGTATGGGGGCCCTAGCCAAAAACATTCAGTACTTC. Translating it yields CSASMGALAKNIQYF.

The V gene is TRBV4-2, the J gene TRBJ1-2; no definite D call. This CDR3 region has 14 residues. Germline V gene sequence: CDR1 LGHNA, CDR2 YNFKEQ. V lost 0 bases and J lost 7, with 12 bases in between. DNA of the CDR3: TGTGCCAGCAGCCAAGATCGGGTGGCCCGTGGCTACACCTTC. Its protein is CASSQDRVARGYTF.

This chain uses TRBV5-1 with TRBJ2-1; D may be TRBD2 (5 bases). This CDR3 is 14 amino acids long. Germline CDR1 and CDR2: SGHRS and YFSETQ. V dropped 5 bases and J dropped 14 bases, with 23 bases sitting between them. CDR3 loop: CASSSIPSGKGKFF. The DNA of the CDR3 is TGCGCCAGCAGTAGTATACCGTCGGGGAAAGGAAAGTTCTTC.

V is TRBV5-8 and J is TRBJ1-5; D perhaps matches TRBD1 (6 bases). V lost 4 bases, J lost 0 bases, and 14 bases lay in between. The CDR3 totals 16 residues. Germline V gene lookup returns CDR1 SGHTS and CDR2 YDEGEE. The DNA of the CDR3 is TGTGCCAGCAGCCCTACAGGGTTGGATAGCAATCAGCCCCAGCATTTT. Translated: CASSPTGLDSNQPQHF.

The CDR3 DNA follows: TGTGCCAGCAGGCACCCCGAGTACACTGAAGCTTTCTTT. It translates to CASRHPEYTEAFF. V usage is TRBV6-5 and J usage is TRBJ1-1; D is undetermined. Trimming left V 6 bases short and J 3 bases short, with 11 bases between. CDR3 length: 13 residues. Germline V gene lookup returns CDR1 MNHEY and CDR2 SVGAGI.

The V and J genes are TRBV12-5 and TRBJ1-2; D is undetermined. This CDR3 spans 13 amino acids. V was clipped by 5 bases and J by 2 bases, with 9 bases between them. The germline gives CDR1 LGHNT, CDR2 FRNRAP. CDR3 DNA: TGTGCTAGTGGTCGGGGATCGAACTATGGCTACACCTTC. Its protein is CASGRGSNYGYTF.

CDR3: CASSPSGQVGGYTF. The CDR3 nucleotides are TGTGCCAGCAGTCCCTCGGGACAGGTCGGCGGCTACACCTTC. V gene TRBV28 combines with J gene TRBJ1-2; 8 nucleotides align to TRBD1. V shed 5 bases and J 8 bases; nucleotides not matched to a gene: 10. The CDR3 runs to 14 residues. Per the germline V gene, CDR1 is MDHEN and CDR2 is SYDVKM.

The chain recombines TRBV2 with TRBJ1-2; D unresolved. CDR1 is SNHLY and CDR2 is FYNNEI in the germline V gene. The V and J ends lost 4 bases and 1 base respectively, with 19 bases between them. The CDR3 consists of 17 residues. The DNA of the CDR3 is TGTGCCAGCAGTGCCCGGGTCCTCCCTATGAGTAACTATGGCTACACCTTC. This encodes CASSARVLPMSNYGYTF. Full variable domain (rest looked up from reference TRBV2 and TRBJ1-2): EPEVTQTPSHQVTQMGQEVILRCVPISNHLYFYWYRQILGQKVEFLVSFYNNEISEKSEIFDDQFSVERPDGSNFTLKIRSTKLEDSAMYFCASSARVLPMSNYGYTFGSGTRLTVV.

The J gene is TRBJ1-5, the V gene TRBV2; possible D gene TRBD1, 5 bases. The CDR3 totals 14 residues. Germline lookup yields CDR1 SNHLY and CDR2 FYNNEI. V gave up 1 base and J gave up 7 bases, with 11 bases separating them. CDR3: CASSEDGRVQPQHF. CDR3 DNA: TGTGCCAGCAGTGAAGATGGCAGGGTACAGCCCCAGCATTTT.

V gene TRBV29-1 combines with J gene TRBJ2-7; 9 bases agree with TRBD1. The germline V gene has CDR1 SQVTM and CDR2 ANQGSEA. CDR3 size: 12 residues. V lost 6 bases to trimming and J lost 11 bases; unmatched junction nucleotides: 11. The CDR3 here is CSVAKQGAGEYF. The CDR3 nucleotides are TGCAGCGTCGCCAAACAGGGGGCAGGGGAGTACTTC.

V and J are TRBV28 and TRBJ1-3; the D gene is possibly TRBD1 (6 bases). The CDR3 has 18 amino acids. Germline V lookup: CDR1 MDHEN, CDR2 SYDVKM. V gave up 0 bases and J gave up 0 bases, with 15 bases separating them. The CDR3, as DNA: TGTGCCAGCAGTTTATGGGCACAGGGCACTAGCTCTGGAAACACCATATATTTT. Translation gives CASSLWAQGTSSGNTIYF.